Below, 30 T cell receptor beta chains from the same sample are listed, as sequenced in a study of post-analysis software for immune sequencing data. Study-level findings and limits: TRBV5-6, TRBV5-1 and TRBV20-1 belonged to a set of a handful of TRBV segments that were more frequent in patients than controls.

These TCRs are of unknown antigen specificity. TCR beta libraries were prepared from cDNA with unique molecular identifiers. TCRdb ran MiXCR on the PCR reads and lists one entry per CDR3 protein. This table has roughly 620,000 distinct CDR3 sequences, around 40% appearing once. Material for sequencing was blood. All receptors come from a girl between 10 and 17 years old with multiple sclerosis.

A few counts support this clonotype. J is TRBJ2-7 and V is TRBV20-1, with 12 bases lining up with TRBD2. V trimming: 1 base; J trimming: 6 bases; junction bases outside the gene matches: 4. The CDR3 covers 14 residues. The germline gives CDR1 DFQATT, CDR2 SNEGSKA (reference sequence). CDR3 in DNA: TGCAGTGCTAGAGCTAGCGGGGGGGCGATCGAGCAGTACTTC. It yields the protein CSARASGGAIEQYF.

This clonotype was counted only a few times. The CDR3 protein is CASSEARRGGREQYF. The CDR3 bases are TGTGCCAGCAGTGAAGCTCGGCGGGGGGGGCGCGAGCAGTACTTC. The chain links TRBV6-1 to TRBJ2-7; 9 positions agree with TRBD2. Germline CDR1 and CDR2: MNHNS and SASEGT. This CDR3 is 15 amino acids long. The J segment lost 6 bases and the V segment lost 0 bases, leaving 6 bases of the junction unmatched.

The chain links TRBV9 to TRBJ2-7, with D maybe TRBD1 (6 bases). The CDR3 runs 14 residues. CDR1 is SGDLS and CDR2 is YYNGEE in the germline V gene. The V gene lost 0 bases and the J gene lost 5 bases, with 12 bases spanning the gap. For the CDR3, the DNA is TGTGCCAGCAGCGTAGGACAGGTTTCCCACGAGCAGTACTTC. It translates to CASSVGQVSHEQYF.

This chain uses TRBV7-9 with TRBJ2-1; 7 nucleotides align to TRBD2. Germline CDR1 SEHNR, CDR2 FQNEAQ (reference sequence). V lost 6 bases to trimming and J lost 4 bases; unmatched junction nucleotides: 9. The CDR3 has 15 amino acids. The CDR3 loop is CASSRAGPFYNEQFF. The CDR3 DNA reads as TGTGCCAGCAGTCGAGCGGGGCCGTTTTACAATGAGCAGTTCTTC.

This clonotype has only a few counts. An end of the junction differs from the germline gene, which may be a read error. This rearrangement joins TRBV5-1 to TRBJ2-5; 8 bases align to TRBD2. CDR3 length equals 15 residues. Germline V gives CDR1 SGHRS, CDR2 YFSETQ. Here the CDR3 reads CASSGGSSGGETQYF. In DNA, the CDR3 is TGTGCCAGCAGCGGTGGAAGCAGCGGGGGAGAGACCCAGTACTTC.

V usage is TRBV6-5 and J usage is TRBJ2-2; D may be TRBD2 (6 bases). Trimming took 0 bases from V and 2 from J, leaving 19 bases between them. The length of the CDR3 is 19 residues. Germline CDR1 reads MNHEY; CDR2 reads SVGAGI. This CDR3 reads CASSYSGLGGDLNTGELFF. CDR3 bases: TGTGCCAGCAGTTACTCAGGGCTAGGCGGGGACCTAAACACCGGGGAGCTGTTTTTT.

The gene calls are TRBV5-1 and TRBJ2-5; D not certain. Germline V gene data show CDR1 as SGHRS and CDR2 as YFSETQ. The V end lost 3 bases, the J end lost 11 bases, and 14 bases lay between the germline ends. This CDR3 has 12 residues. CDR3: CASSSRINEQYF. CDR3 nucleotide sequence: TGCGCCAGCAGCTCCCGGATCAATGAGCAGTACTTC. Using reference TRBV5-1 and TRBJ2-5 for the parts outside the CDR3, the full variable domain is KAGVTQTPRYLIKTRGQQVTLSCSPISGHRSVSWYQQTPGQGLQFLFEYFSETQRNKGNFPGRFSGRQFSNSRSEMNVSTLELGDSALYLCASSSRINEQYFGPGTRLLVL.

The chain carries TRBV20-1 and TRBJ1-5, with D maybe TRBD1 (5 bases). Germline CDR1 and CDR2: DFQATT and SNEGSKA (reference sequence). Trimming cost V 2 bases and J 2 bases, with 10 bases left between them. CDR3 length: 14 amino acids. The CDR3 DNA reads TGCAGTGCTAGATCAGGGTCTCGCAATCAGCCCCAGCATTTT. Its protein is CSARSGSRNQPQHF.

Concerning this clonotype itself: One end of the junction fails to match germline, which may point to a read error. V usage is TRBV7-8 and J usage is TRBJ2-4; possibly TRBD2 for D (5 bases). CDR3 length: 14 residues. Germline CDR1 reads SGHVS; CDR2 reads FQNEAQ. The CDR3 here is CASSFTSGKSIQYF. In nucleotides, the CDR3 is TGTGCCAGCAGCTTCACCTCGGGGAAAAGCATTCAGTACTTC.

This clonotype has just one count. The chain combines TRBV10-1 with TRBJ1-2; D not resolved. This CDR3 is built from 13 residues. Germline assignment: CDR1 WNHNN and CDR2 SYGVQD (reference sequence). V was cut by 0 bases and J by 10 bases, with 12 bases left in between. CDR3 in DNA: TGCGCCAGCAGTGAGTCGGGGAGGAGCGTCTACACCTTC. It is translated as CASSESGRSVYTF.

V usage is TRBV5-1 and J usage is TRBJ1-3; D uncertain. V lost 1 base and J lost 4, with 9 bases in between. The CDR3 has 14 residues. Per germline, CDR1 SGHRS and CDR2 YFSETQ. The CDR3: CASSLNGGGNTIYF. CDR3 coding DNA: TGCGCCAGCAGCTTGAATGGAGGAGGAAACACCATATATTTT. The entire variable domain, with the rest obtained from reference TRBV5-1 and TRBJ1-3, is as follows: KAGVTQTPRYLIKTRGQQVTLSCSPISGHRSVSWYQQTPGQGLQFLFEYFSETQRNKGNFPGRFSGRQFSNSRSEMNVSTLELGDSALYLCASSLNGGGNTIYFGEGSWLTVV.

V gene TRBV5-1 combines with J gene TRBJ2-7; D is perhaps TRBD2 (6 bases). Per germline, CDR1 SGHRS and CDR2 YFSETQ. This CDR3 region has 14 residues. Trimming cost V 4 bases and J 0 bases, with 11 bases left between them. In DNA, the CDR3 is TGCGCCAGCAGCCGCGGGACTTCCTCCTACGAGCAGTACTTC. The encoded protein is CASSRGTSSYEQYF.

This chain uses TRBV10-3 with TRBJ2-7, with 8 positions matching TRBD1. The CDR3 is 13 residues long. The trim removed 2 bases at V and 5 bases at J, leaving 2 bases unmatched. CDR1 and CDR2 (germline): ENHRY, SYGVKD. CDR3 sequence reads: CAISEMTGDEQYF. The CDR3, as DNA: TGTGCCATCAGTGAGATGACAGGGGACGAGCAGTACTTC.

CDR3 sequence reads: CASSKRTEEQFF. The CDR3 DNA reads TGTGCCAGCAGCAAAAGGACGGAAGAGCAGTTCTTC. The genes are TRBV12-3 or TRBV12-4 and TRBJ2-1, with no clear D. CDR3 size: 12 residues. Trimming removed 6 bases from V and 10 bases from J, with 13 bases in between.

The CDR3 DNA reads TGCAGTGCTAGAGACGGGTCAAGCGGGAGTACAGATACGCAGTATTTT. Translated: CSARDGSSGSTDTQYF. The chain employs TRBV20-1 and TRBJ2-3; TRBD2 matches at 8 bases. The CDR3 contains 16 residues. V trimming: 0 bases; J trimming: 3 bases; junction bases outside the gene matches: 8. The germline CDR1 and CDR2 sequences are DFQATT and SNEGSKA (reference sequence).

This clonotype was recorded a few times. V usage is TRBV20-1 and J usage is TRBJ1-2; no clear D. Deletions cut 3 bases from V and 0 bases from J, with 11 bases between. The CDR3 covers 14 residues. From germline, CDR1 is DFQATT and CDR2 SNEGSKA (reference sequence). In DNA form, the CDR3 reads TGCAGTGCTAGGGGTCCCATAGCTAACTATGGCTACACCTTC. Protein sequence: CSARGPIANYGYTF.

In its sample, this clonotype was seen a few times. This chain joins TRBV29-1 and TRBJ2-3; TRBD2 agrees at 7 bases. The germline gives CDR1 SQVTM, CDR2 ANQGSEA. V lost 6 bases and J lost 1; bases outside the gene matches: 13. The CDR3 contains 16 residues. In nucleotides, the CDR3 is TGCAGCGTAGTTCCGACGGCGGGGGTCGGCACAGATACGCAGTATTTT. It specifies CSVVPTAGVGTDTQYF.

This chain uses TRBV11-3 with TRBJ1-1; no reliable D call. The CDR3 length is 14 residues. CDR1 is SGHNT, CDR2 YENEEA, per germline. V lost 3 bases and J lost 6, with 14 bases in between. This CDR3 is CASSFLTTSPEAFF. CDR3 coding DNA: TGTGCCAGCAGCTTCTTGACAACCAGTCCTGAAGCTTTCTTT.

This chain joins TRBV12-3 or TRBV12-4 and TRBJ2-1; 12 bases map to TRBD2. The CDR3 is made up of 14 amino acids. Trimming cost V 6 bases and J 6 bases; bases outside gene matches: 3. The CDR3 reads CASRTSGGSNEQFF. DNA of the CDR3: TGTGCCAGCAGAACTAGCGGGGGGTCCAATGAGCAGTTCTTC.

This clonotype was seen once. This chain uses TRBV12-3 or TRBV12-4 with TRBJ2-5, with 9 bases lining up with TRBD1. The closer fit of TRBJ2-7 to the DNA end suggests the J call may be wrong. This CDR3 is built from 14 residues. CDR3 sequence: CASGPGTGSPEQYF. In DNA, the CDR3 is TGTGCCAGCGGCCCCGGGACAGGGTCTCCCGAGCAGTACTTC.

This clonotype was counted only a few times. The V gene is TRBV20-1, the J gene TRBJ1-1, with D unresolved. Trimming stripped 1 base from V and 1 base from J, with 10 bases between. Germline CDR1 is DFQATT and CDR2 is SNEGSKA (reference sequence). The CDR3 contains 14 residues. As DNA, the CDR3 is TGCAGTGCTAGAGTCGGGGAGGGGAACACTGAAGCTTTCTTT. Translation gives CSARVGEGNTEAFF.

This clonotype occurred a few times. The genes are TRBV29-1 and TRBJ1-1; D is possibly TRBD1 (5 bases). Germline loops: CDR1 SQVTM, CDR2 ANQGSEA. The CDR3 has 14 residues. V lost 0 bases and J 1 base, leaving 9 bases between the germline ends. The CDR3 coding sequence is TGCAGCGTTGAAGACCGGGGGGGGAACACTGAAGCTTTCTTT. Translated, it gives CSVEDRGGNTEAFF.

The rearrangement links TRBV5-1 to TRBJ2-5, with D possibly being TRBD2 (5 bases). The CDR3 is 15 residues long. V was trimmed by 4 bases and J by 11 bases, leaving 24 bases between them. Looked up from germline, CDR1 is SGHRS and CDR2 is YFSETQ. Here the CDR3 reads CASSPTTTPYNEQYF. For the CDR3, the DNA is TGCGCCAGCAGCCCGACTACCACCCCCTACAATGAGCAGTACTTC.

The CDR3 sequence is CASSLAKGTVYGYTF. In nucleotides, the CDR3 is TGTGCCAGCAGTTTAGCAAAAGGGACAGTCTATGGCTACACCTTC. The V gene is TRBV12-3 or TRBV12-4, the J gene TRBJ1-2; 7 positions agree with TRBD1. J was trimmed by 4 bases and V by 0 bases; bases with no gene match: 5. The CDR3 loop spans 15 amino acids.

Here the CDR3 reads CASSPEYEQYF. For the CDR3, the DNA is TGTGCCAGCAGTCCCGAATACGAGCAGTACTTC. This chain uses TRBV28 with TRBJ2-7; D ambiguous. There are 11 residues in the CDR3. CDR1 is MDHEN, CDR2 SYDVKM, per germline. Deletions cut 5 bases from V and 4 bases from J, with 6 bases between.

In DNA, the CDR3 is TGTGCCAGCAGTTACTCACCTCAGCCCCAGCATTTT. Translating it yields CASSYSPQPQHF. V usage is TRBV6-2 or TRBV6-3 and J usage is TRBJ1-5, with D hard to call. Germline V lookup: CDR1 MNHEY, CDR2 SVGEGT. V was cut by 0 bases and J by 6 bases, with 3 bases left in between. The CDR3 is 12 amino acids.

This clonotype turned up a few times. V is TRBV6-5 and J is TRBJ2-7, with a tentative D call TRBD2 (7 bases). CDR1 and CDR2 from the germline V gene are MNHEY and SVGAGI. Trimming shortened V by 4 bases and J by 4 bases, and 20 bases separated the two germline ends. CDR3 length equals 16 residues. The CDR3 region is CASSSPMGGGGYEQYF. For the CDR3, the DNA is TGTGCCAGCAGTTCCCCCATGGGGGGGGGCGGGTACGAGCAGTACTTC.

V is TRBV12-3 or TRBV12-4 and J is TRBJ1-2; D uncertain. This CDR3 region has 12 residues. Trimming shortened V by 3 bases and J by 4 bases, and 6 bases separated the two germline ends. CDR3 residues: CASSFASYGYTF. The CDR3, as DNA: TGTGCCAGCAGTTTCGCCAGCTATGGCTACACCTTC.

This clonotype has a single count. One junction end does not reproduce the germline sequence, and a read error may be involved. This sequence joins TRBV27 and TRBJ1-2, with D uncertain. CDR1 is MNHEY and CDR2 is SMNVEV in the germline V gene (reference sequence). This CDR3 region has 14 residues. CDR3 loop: CASSLNPEYYGHTF. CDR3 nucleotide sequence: TGTGCCAGCAGTTTGAACCCTGAATACTATGGCCACACCTTC.

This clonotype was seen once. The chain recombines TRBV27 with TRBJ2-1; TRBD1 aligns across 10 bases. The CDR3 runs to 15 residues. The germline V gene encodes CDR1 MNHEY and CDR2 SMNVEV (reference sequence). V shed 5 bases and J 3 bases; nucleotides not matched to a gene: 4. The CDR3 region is CASSPDRGHYNEQFF. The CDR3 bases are TGTGCCAGCAGTCCAGACAGGGGGCACTACAATGAGCAGTTCTTC.